The 17 T cell receptor beta chains below come from one sample, sequenced in a study of shared clonotypes between healthy human individuals. Here immunoSEQ multiplex PCR was the method, and the copy in TCRdb shows in-frame clones only, minus some. This sample has fewer than 850,000 clones, with 72% found just once. The source material was memory CD4+ T cells sorted from blood. Subset indicated: CD45RA-negative fraction. The receptors were sampled from a woman in her 30s in good health.

This clone was seen more than once but under ten times. The chain couples TRBV6-5 to TRBJ1-2; TRBD1 is a possible D gene (5 bases). Germline CDR1 is MNHEY and CDR2 is SVGAGI. Trimming stripped 6 bases from V and 6 bases from J, with 17 bases between. The CDR3 runs 14 residues. The CDR3 DNA is TGTGCCAGCAGCCCCATCGGGCAGGGTAATGGCTACACCTTC. Translated, it gives CASSPIGQGNGYTF.

The V gene is TRBV5-1, the J gene TRBJ2-1; 13 bases match TRBD2. Per germline, CDR1 SGHRS and CDR2 YFSETQ. J gave up 11 bases and V 4 bases, and 6 bases lay outside the gene matches. CDR3 length equals 14 residues. The CDR3 here is CASSPGTSGTQQFF. Written as DNA, the CDR3 is TGCGCCAGCAGCCCAGGGACTAGCGGGACCCAGCAGTTCTTC.

This chain links TRBV28 with TRBJ2-7, with 11 bases that match TRBD2. V shed 7 bases and J 3 bases; nucleotides not matched to a gene: 14. This CDR3 spans 17 amino acids. Germline CDR1 MDHEN, CDR2 SYDVKM. CDR3 DNA: TGTGCCAGCACCTCGCAACCCGCGACTAGCGGGAACTACGAGCAGTACTTC. Its protein is CASTSQPATSGNYEQYF.

This clone was picked up one time. The genes are TRBV12-2 and TRBJ1-5; the tabulated D call, TRBD1, remains unverified against the DNA. TRBV12-2 is assigned pseudogene status. The CDR3 length is 15 residues. The CDR3 loop is CASRPGTGGDQPQHF. In nucleotides, the CDR3 is TGTGCAAGTCGCCCGGGGACAGGGGGCGATCAGCCCCAGCATTTT.

The rearrangement joins TRBV6-6 to TRBJ1-2; 9 bases agree with TRBD1. Looked up from germline, CDR1 is MNHNY and CDR2 is SVGAGI (reference sequence). The V gene end was trimmed by 0 bases and the J gene end by 3 bases; junction bases not matched to a gene: 5. The CDR3 loop spans 16 amino acids. CDR3 in DNA: TGTGCCAGCAGTTACTCCACAGGACAGGGGCACTATGGCTACACCTTC. It encodes CASSYSTGQGHYGYTF.

This chain links TRBV29-1 with TRBJ1-5; D may be TRBD1 (5 bases). Germline values: CDR1 SQVTM, CDR2 ANQGSEA. Trimming removed 6 bases from V and 3 bases from J, with 9 bases in between. There are 12 residues in the CDR3. The CDR3 nucleotides read TGCAGCGTGGGACTCCCCAATCAGCCCCAGCATTTT. Translation: CSVGLPNQPQHF. Looking up the rest from reference TRBV29-1 and TRBJ1-5 gives the full variable domain: SAVISQKPSRDICQRGTSLTIQCQVDSQVTMMFWYRQQPGQSLTLIATANQGSEATYESGFVIDKFPISRPNLTFSTLTVSNMSPEDSSIYLCSVGLPNQPQHFGDGTRLSIL.

The CDR3 loop is CASSIGQGAAYEQFF. In nucleotides, the CDR3 is TGTGCCAGTAGTATCGGACAGGGGGCGGCCTATGAGCAGTTCTTC. The V gene is TRBV19, the J gene TRBJ2-1; 11 bases agree with TRBD1. The CDR3 spans 15 residues. Trimming at V came to 3 bases and at J to 8 bases, leaving 6 bases not matched to a gene. Germline values: CDR1 LNHDA, CDR2 SQIVND (reference sequence).

This rearrangement joins TRBV27 to TRBJ2-2, with 12 bases that match TRBD2. The CDR3 loop spans 16 amino acids. Germline CDR1 reads MNHEY; CDR2 reads SMNVEV (reference sequence). V lost 5 bases to trimming and J lost 6 bases; unmatched junction nucleotides: 7. CDR3 residues: CASSRTSGVGAGELFF. DNA of the CDR3: TGTGCCAGCAGTAGGACTAGCGGGGTGGGGGCCGGGGAGCTGTTTTTT.

The chain links TRBV28 to TRBJ2-7, with 11 bases fitting TRBD1. The CDR3 is made up of 14 amino acids. Germline loops: CDR1 MDHEN, CDR2 SYDVKM. V shed 2 bases and J 7 bases; nucleotides not matched to a gene: 4. The DNA for the CDR3 is TGTGCCAGCAGTTTACGGACAGGGGGCCGAGAGCAGTACTTC. Residues: CASSLRTGGREQYF.

In this sample, this clone turned up once. The rearrangement joins TRBV28 to TRBJ1-4, with D possibly matching TRBD1 (5 bases). Germline CDR1 MDHEN, CDR2 SYDVKM. This CDR3 is 16 amino acids long. Trimming left V 5 bases short and J 4 bases short, with 17 bases between. CDR3 region: CASSPGGGVINEKLFF. CDR3 nucleotide sequence: TGTGCCAGCAGTCCCGGGGGGGGAGTGATTAATGAAAAACTGTTTTTT. Together with reference TRBV28 and TRBJ1-4, the CDR3 gives the full variable domain: DVKVTQSSRYLVKRTGEKVFLECVQDMDHENMFWYRQDPGLGLRLIYFSYDVKMKEKGDIPEGYSVSREKKERFSLILESASTNQTSMYLCASSPGGGVINEKLFFGSGTQLSVL.

The rearrangement joins TRBV9 to TRBJ2-5; 8 bases map to TRBD2. Trimming at V came to 6 bases and at J to 2 bases, leaving 18 bases not matched to a gene. This CDR3 spans 18 amino acids. In germline, CDR1 is SGDLS, CDR2 YYNGEE. This CDR3 is CASTRAPGSGILQETQYF. As DNA, the CDR3 is TGTGCCAGCACCAGGGCCCCGGGTAGCGGGATCCTACAAGAGACCCAGTACTTC.

This clone showed up just a few times. The chain combines TRBV5-5 with TRBJ2-4; no firm D call. Trimming shortened V by 0 bases and J by 6 bases, and 7 bases separated the two germline ends. CDR1 is SGHKS and CDR2 is YYEKEE in the germline V gene (reference sequence). The CDR3 sequence is 13 residues long. The CDR3 nucleotides are TGTGCCAGCAGCTTGGTGACGGGAAACATTCAGTACTTC. Its protein product is CASSLVTGNIQYF.

Here the CDR3 DNA reads TGCAGCGCATCGACAGGGTTTAGAGGAACTTCTGAAGCTTTCTTT. This sequence encodes CSASTGFRGTSEAFF. This chain joins TRBV29-1 and TRBJ1-1; TRBD1 matches at 7 bases. V gave up 7 bases and J gave up 6 bases; unmatched junction bases: 17. The CDR3 spans 15 residues. In germline, CDR1 is SQVTM, CDR2 ANQGSEA.

This clone was detected once. The genes are TRBV12-5 and TRBJ2-5, with D possibly called TRBD1 or TRBD2 (6 bases each). CDR1 and CDR2 (germline): LGHNT, FRNRAP. This CDR3 spans 14 amino acids. Trimming took 7 bases from V and 5 from J, leaving 17 bases between them. For the CDR3, the DNA is TGTGCTAGTGCCAATTCCGGGGGCCCTGAGACCCAGTACTTC. Its translation is CASANSGGPETQYF.

In this sample, this clone turned up once. The gene calls are TRBV25-1 and TRBJ1-4; TRBD1 matches 8 bases. Germline V CDR1 and CDR2: MGHDK, SYGVNS. The V gene end was trimmed by 0 bases and the J gene end by 4 bases; junction bases not matched to a gene: 4. This CDR3 contains 16 residues. This CDR3 is CASSEYWTGFNEKLFF. CDR3 DNA sequence: TGTGCCAGCAGTGAATATTGGACAGGGTTTAATGAAAAACTGTTTTTT.

V usage is TRBV4-2 and J usage is TRBJ2-2, with 10 nucleotides matching TRBD2. CDR1 and CDR2 from the germline V gene are LGHNA and YNFKEQ. J gave up 5 bases and V 4 bases, and 4 bases lay outside the gene matches. The length of the CDR3 is 15 residues. CDR3 in DNA: TGTGCCAGCAGCCTGGGACTAGCGTCGACCGGGGAGCTGTTTTTT. Protein product: CASSLGLASTGELFF.

The V gene is TRBV21-1, the J gene TRBJ1-2. TRBV21-1 is recorded as a pseudogene. The CDR3 runs 15 residues. CDR3 region: CASSKVAGRNYGYTF. The CDR3 nucleotides are TGTGCCAGCAGCAAAGTTGCAGGACGGAACTATGGCTACACCTTC.